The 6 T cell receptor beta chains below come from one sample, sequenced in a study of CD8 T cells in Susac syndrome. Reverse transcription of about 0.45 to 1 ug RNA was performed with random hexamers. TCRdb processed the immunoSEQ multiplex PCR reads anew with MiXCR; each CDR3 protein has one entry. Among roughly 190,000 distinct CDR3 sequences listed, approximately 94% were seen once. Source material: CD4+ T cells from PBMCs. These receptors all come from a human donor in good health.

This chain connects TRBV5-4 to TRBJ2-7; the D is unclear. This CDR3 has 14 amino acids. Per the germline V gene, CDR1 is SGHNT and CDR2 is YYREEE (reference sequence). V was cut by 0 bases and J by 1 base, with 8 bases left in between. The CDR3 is CASSLVASSYEQYF. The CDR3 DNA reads TGTGCCAGCAGCTTGGTGGCCTCTTCCTACGAGCAGTACTTC.

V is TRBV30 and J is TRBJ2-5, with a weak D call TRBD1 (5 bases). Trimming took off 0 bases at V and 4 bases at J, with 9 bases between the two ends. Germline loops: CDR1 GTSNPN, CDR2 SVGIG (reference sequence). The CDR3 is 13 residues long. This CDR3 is CAWSVQVPETQYF. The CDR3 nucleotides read TGTGCCTGGAGTGTACAGGTCCCAGAGACCCAGTACTTC. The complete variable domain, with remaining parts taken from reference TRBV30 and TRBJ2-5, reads SQTIHQWPATLVQPVGSPLSLECTVEGTSNPNLYWYRQAAGRGLQLLFYSVGIGQISSEVPQNLSASRPQDRQFILSSKKLLLSDSGFYLCAWSVQVPETQYFGPGTRLLVL.

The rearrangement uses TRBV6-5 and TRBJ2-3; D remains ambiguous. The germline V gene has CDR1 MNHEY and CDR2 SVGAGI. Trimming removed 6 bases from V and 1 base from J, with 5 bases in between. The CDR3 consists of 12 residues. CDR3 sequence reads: CASRAGTDTQYF. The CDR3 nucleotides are TGTGCCAGCAGGGCTGGCACAGATACGCAGTATTTT.

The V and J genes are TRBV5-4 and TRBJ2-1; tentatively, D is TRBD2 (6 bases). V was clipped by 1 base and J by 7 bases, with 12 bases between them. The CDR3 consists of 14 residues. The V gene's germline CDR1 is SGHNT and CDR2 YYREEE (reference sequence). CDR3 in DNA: TGTGCCAGCAGCTTGTACGGGAGTGAGAATGAGCAGTTCTTC. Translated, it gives CASSLYGSENEQFF.

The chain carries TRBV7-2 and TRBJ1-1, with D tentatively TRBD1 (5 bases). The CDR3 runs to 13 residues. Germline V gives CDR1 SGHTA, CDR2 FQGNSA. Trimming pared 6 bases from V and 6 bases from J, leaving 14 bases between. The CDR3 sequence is CASSRGVVAEAFF. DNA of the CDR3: TGTGCCAGCAGTCGGGGGGTGGTGGCTGAAGCTTTCTTT.

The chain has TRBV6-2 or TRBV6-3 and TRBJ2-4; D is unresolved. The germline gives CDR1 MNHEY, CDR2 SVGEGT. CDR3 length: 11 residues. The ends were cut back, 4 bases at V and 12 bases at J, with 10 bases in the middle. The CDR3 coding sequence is TGTGCCAGCAGTTTGATGCTCCGTCAGTACTTC. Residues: CASSLMLRQYF.